The 24 T cell receptor beta chains below come from one sample, sequenced in a study of tumor-infiltrating lymphocytes in primary liver carcinoma. The researchers obtained blood RNA from unsorted whole blood and also extracted germline DNA. Total RNA amounting to around 530 ng was the source from which TCR beta cDNA was made with a constant-region primer. It was through three nested multiplex PCR rounds of slightly modified ARM-PCR that TCR beta libraries arose. The first two PCR rounds, approximately 10 cycles each, used TRBV1-TRBV30 forward primers and a C-beta reverse primer. TCRdb reprocessed the multiplex PCR reads via MiXCR and lists one record per CDR3 protein. The table has about 310,000 distinct CDR3 sequences, nearly 60% seen once; the top ten hold about 15%. The material sequenced was peripheral blood. These receptors all come from a woman aged 25 to 39 with primary liver carcinoma and hepatitis B virus infection.

This clonotype has a single count. The junction and the germline gene differ at one end; a read error may be behind it. V is TRBV12-3 or TRBV12-4 and J is TRBJ2-2, with D perhaps given as TRBD1 or TRBD2 (5 bases each). The CDR3 consists of 16 residues. This CDR3 reads CASSFRLGPNTGKLFF. The DNA of the CDR3 is TGTGCCAGCAGTTTCAGGCTGGGACCGAACACCGGGAAGCTGTTTTTT.

V usage is TRBV12-3 or TRBV12-4 and J usage is TRBJ1-5; no definite D call. CDR3 size: 12 residues. V was pared by 5 bases and J by 10 bases, with 12 bases between. The CDR3 DNA follows: TGTGCCAGCAGTCGCGGGCCTTCCCCCCAGCATTTT. It yields the protein CASSRGPSPQHF.

Points on this clonotype: Germline and junction disagree at one end, which may indicate a read error. This chain uses TRBV7-8 with TRBJ2-4; tentative D call: TRBD1 (6 bases). The CDR3 totals 14 residues. Germline values: CDR1 SGHVS, CDR2 FQNEAQ. This CDR3 reads CASSPDWGLAFQHF. The CDR3 region has the DNA TGTGCCAGCAGCCCCGACTGGGGGCTAGCTTTTCAGCACTTC.

This clonotype was recorded at least ten times. This chain links TRBV11-2 with TRBJ2-5; TRBD2 matches 7 bases. The CDR3 has 14 amino acids. The trim removed 1 base at V and 2 bases at J, leaving 1 base unmatched. Germline V gene sequence: CDR1 SGHAT, CDR2 FQNNGV. The CDR3 protein is CASSLALAQETQYF. CDR3 sequence (DNA): TGTGCCAGCAGCTTAGCACTAGCGCAAGAGACCCAGTACTTC.

This rearrangement joins TRBV30 to TRBJ2-7, with TRBD1 matching over 9 bases. The CDR3 is made up of 12 amino acids. Germline CDR1 is GTSNPN and CDR2 is SVGIG (reference sequence). J was trimmed by 6 bases and V by 4 bases; bases with no gene match: 4. DNA for the CDR3: TGTGCCTGGAATACGGACAGGGGCGAGCAGTACTTC. This translates into CAWNTDRGEQYF. The full variable domain, with the rest looked up from reference TRBV30 and TRBJ2-7, is SQTIHQWPATLVQPVGSPLSLECTVEGTSNPNLYWYRQAAGRGLQLLFYSVGIGQISSEVPQNLSASRPQDRQFILSSKKLLLSDSGFYLCAWNTDRGEQYFGPGTRLTVT.

In this sample, this clonotype turned up a few times. The chain links TRBV7-9 to TRBJ2-5, with D unclear. Germline assignment: CDR1 SEHNR and CDR2 FQNEAQ (reference sequence). The CDR3 sequence is 13 residues long. V lost 6 bases, J lost 4 bases, and 12 bases lay in between. The DNA for the CDR3 is TGTGCCAGCAGTTTTCCTCCCTCAGAGACCCAGTACTTC. Residues: CASSFPPSETQYF.

This clonotype was recorded a few times. V usage is TRBV28 and J usage is TRBJ2-1; TRBD1 or TRBD2 may be the D gene (5 bases each). With 4 bases removed from V and 5 bases from J, the gap between germline ends came to 15 bases. Germline values: CDR1 MDHEN, CDR2 SYDVKM. The CDR3 covers 15 residues. The CDR3: CASSSSGTVNNEQFF. In DNA, the CDR3 is TGTGCCAGCAGTTCATCCGGGACGGTGAACAATGAGCAGTTCTTC.

This clonotype was detected ten times or more. The rearrangement uses TRBV11-3 and TRBJ2-1; the match to TRBD2 covers 9 bases. Germline loops: CDR1 SGHNT, CDR2 YENEEA. CDR3 size: 15 residues. Trimming at V came to 0 bases and at J to 4 bases, leaving 1 base not matched to a gene. DNA of the CDR3: TGTGCCAGCAGCTTAGACGGACTAGCGTACAATGAGCAGTTCTTC. Protein product: CASSLDGLAYNEQFF.

The chain combines TRBV4-3 with TRBJ2-1, with D tentatively TRBD2 (5 bases). The CDR3 contains 17 residues. CDR1 and CDR2 (germline): LGHNA, YSLEER. V lost 0 bases to trimming and J lost 7 bases, with 19 bases between them. For the CDR3, the DNA is TGCGCCAGCAGCCAAGATCGGGTCTACACACTAGGGAATGAGCAGTTCTTC. Residues: CASSQDRVYTLGNEQFF.

This clonotype was seen only once. This rearrangement joins TRBV7-9 to TRBJ2-7, with 14 bases matching TRBD2. V was pared by 3 bases and J by 3 bases, with 13 bases of the junction left unmatched. Looked up from germline, CDR1 is SEHNR and CDR2 is FQNEAQ (reference sequence). This CDR3 contains 19 residues. The CDR3 reads CASSLGAGLAGDGIYEQYF. The CDR3 nucleotides are TGTGCCAGCAGCTTGGGTGCGGGACTAGCGGGAGATGGTATCTACGAGCAGTACTTC.

Regarding this clonotype: At one boundary the junction diverges from the germline segment, which might be a read error. The chain recombines TRBV4-3 with TRBJ2-4, with no clear D. The CDR3 spans 15 residues. Germline-derived CDR1 and CDR2 are LGHNA and YSLEER. The CDR3, as DNA: TGCGTCAGCATCCAAGGTTGGGAAACCAAAAACATTCAGTACTTC. Residues: CVSIQGWETKNIQYF.

The chain carries TRBV6-6 and TRBJ2-3, with unresolved D. V shed 2 bases and J shed 2 bases, with 5 bases lying between them. Germline values: CDR1 MNHNY, CDR2 SVGAGI (reference sequence). The CDR3 has 13 residues. CDR3 DNA sequence: TGTGCCAGCAGTTACCTTCACACAGATACGCAGTATTTT. Amino acids: CASSYLHTDTQYF.

This clonotype has only a few counts. The chain couples TRBV4-1 to TRBJ2-1; 12 bases are shared with TRBD2. Germline lookup yields CDR1 MGHRA and CDR2 YSYEKL. V lost 1 base, J lost 8 bases, and 9 bases stayed unmatched. The CDR3 spans 17 residues. CDR3: CASSQGIGLAGGDEQFF. As DNA, the CDR3 is TGCGCCAGCAGCCAAGGGATTGGCCTAGCGGGAGGGGATGAGCAGTTCTTC.

The CDR3 region is CVRSLTSVSSYNEQFF. CDR3 DNA: TGTGTCAGGAGCCTGACTAGCGTGAGCTCCTACAATGAGCAGTTCTTC. V and J are TRBV2 and TRBJ2-1; 8 bases match TRBD2. The CDR3 is 16 residues long. Germline assignment: CDR1 SNHLY and CDR2 FYNNEI.

About this clonotype: A much larger clone differs by one base, so this may be a read error. The chain combines TRBV6-5 with TRBJ2-3, with 11 nucleotides matching TRBD1. The CDR3 is made up of 15 amino acids. V shed 5 bases and J 6 bases; nucleotides not matched to a gene: 7. The germline V gene encodes CDR1 MNHEY and CDR2 SVGAGI. CDR3 in amino acids: CASSTWTGGIDTQYF. The CDR3 bases are TGTGCCAGCAGTACCTGGACAGGGGGCATCGATACGCAGTATTTT.

The chain has TRBV30 and TRBJ2-7, with 8 nucleotides matching TRBD1. Trimming took 2 bases from V and 3 from J; bases not matched to a gene: 6. Per germline, CDR1 GTSNPN and CDR2 SVGIG (reference sequence). There are 14 residues in the CDR3. As DNA, the CDR3 is TGTGCCTGGAGTCAATATGACAGGGGCTACGAGCAGTACTTC. This sequence encodes CAWSQYDRGYEQYF.

As for this clonotype: Because the CDR3 is missing its conserved closing phenylalanine or tryptophan, this is likely a read error. The J gene is TRBJ2-7, the V gene TRBV29-1, with a possible D match to TRBD2 (6 bases). Germline CDR1 is SQVTM and CDR2 is ANQGSEA. The CDR3 loop spans 12 amino acids. V was clipped by 3 bases and J by 6 bases, with 12 bases between them. The CDR3 here is CSVDTGESEQYL. The CDR3 region has the DNA TGCAGCGTTGACACGGGGGAGAGCGAGCAGTACCTC.

On this clonotype itself: A read error may be the cause here, since a much bigger clone is one base away. This sequence joins TRBV12-3 or TRBV12-4 and TRBJ1-5; the match to TRBD1 covers 9 bases. The length of the CDR3 is 18 residues. The CDR3 bases are TGTGCCAGCAGTTCCGGGACAGGGAGGGTAAATAGCGATCAGCCCCAGCATTTT. Its protein is CASSSGTGRVNSDQPQHF.

This clonotype was detected a few times. The chain combines TRBV12-3 or TRBV12-4 with TRBJ2-5, with D perhaps assigned TRBD1 or TRBD2 (5 bases each). The CDR3 has 16 amino acids. V was shortened by 5 bases and J by 7 bases, with 23 bases between the two germline ends. DNA of the CDR3: TGTGCCAGCAGTCCCCTTTCTGGGCTGGGGACGGGGACCCAGTACTTC. It encodes CASSPLSGLGTGTQYF.

Concerning this clonotype itself: One junction end does not reproduce the germline sequence, and a read error may be involved. The chain has TRBV7-9 and TRBJ1-1; TRBD1 agrees at 7 bases. Germline V CDR1 and CDR2: SEHNR, FQNEAQ (reference sequence). This CDR3 region has 15 residues. Here the CDR3 reads CASSWADRKNAEAFF. In DNA form, the CDR3 reads TGTGCCAGCAGTTGGGCGGACAGGAAGAACGCTGAAGCTTTCTTT.

This clonotype was detected a few times. The rearrangement uses TRBV6-6 and TRBJ2-7; no clear D gene. The V and J ends lost 8 bases and 3 bases respectively, with 8 bases between them. Per the germline V gene, CDR1 is MNHNY and CDR2 is SVGAGI (reference sequence). CDR3 length: 11 amino acids. The CDR3 loop is CASAIHYEQYF. As DNA, the CDR3 is TGTGCCAGCGCCATCCACTACGAGCAGTACTTC.

The chain employs TRBV5-6 and TRBJ1-1; no definite D call. This CDR3 is 14 amino acids long. V lost 4 bases and J 3 bases, leaving 13 bases between the germline ends. Germline values: CDR1 SGHDT, CDR2 YYEEEE. The CDR3 spells CASSRQRMDTEAFF. The CDR3 DNA sequence: TGTGCCAGCAGCCGGCAGCGGATGGACACTGAAGCTTTCTTT.

The sample holds many counts of this clonotype. This chain links TRBV6-2 or TRBV6-3 with TRBJ2-3; weak D call: TRBD2 (6 bases). The V end lost 5 bases, the J end lost 1 base, and 13 bases lay between the germline ends. Looked up from germline, CDR1 is MNHEY and CDR2 is SVGEGT. This CDR3 contains 15 residues. CDR3 sequence reads: CASSETSLRTDTQYF. CDR3 bases: TGTGCCAGCAGTGAGACTAGTCTACGCACAGATACGCAGTATTTT.

This clonotype appeared a few times. The chain carries TRBV5-6 and TRBJ2-7; perhaps D is TRBD1 or TRBD2 (6 bases each). The V gene's germline CDR1 is SGHDT and CDR2 YYEEEE. The ends were cut back, 2 bases at V and 5 bases at J, with 11 bases in the middle. The CDR3 has 13 amino acids. CDR3: CASSLRGAHEQYF. The CDR3 DNA reads TGTGCCAGCAGCTTAAGGGGGGCCCACGAGCAGTACTTC.